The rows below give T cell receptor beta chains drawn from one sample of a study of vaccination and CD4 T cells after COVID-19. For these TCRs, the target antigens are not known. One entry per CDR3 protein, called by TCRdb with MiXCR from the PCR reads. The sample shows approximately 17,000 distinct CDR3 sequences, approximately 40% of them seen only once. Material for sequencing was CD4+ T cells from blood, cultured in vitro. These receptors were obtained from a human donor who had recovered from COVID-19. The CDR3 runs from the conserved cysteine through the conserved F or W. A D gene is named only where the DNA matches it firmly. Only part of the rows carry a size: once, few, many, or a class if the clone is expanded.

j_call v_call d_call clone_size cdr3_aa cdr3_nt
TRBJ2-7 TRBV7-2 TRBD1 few CASSPQGTGANEQYF TGTGCCAGCAGCCCGCAAGGAACAGGGGCCAACGAGCAGTACTTC
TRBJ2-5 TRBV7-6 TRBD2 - CASTRLAGEETQYF TGTGCCAGCACCAGACTAGCGGGAGAAGAGACCCAGTACTTC
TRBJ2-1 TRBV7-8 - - CASTLHLQSSYNEQFF TGTGCCAGCACCCTACACCTACAGTCCTCCTACAATGAGCAGTTCTTC
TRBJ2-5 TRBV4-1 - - CASSSHGGKQETQYF TGCGCCAGCAGCTCCCACGGCGGCAAACAAGAGACCCAGTACTTC
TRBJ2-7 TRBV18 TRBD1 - CASSLFRGPSYEQYF TGTGCCAGCTCACTGTTCAGGGGGCCATCCTACGAGCAGTACTTC
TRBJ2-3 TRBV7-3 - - CASSNTGFPDTQYF TGTGCCAGCAGCAATACCGGATTCCCAGATACGCAGTATTTT
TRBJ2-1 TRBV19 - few CASSRGASYNEQFF TGTGCCAGTAGTAGAGGGGCTTCCTACAATGAGCAGTTCTTC
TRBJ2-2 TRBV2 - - CASLGGALGSGELFF TGTGCCAGCCTAGGGGGGGCCTTGGGGTCCGGGGAGCTGTTTTTT
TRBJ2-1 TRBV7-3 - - CASSLNSRAEQFF TGTGCCAGCAGCTTAAATTCCAGGGCAGAGCAGTTCTTC
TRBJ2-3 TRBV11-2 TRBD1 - CASSQRQGPTDTQYF TGTGCCAGCAGCCAAAGACAGGGTCCGACAGATACGCAGTATTTT
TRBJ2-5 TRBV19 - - CASRMGVTETQYF TGTGCCAGTAGAATGGGGGTCACAGAGACCCAGTACTTC
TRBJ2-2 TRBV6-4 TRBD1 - CASSAGTGATGELFF TGTGCCAGCAGTGCAGGGACAGGGGCCACCGGGGAGCTGTTTTTT
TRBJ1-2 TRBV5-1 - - CASSSIGTPNYGYTF TGCGCCAGCAGCTCCATCGGGACACCCAACTATGGCTACACCTTC
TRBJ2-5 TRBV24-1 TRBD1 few CATSDRTGDQETQYF TGTGCCACCAGTGATCGGACAGGGGACCAAGAGACCCAGTACTTC
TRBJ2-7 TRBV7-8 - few CASSFNSMAYEQYF TGTGCCAGCAGCTTTAACTCAATGGCCTACGAGCAGTACTTC
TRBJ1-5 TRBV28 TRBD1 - CASSKDRGRNQPQHF TGTGCCAGCAGTAAGGACAGGGGAAGAAATCAGCCCCAGCATTTT
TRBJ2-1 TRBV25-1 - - CASSESGGSYNEQFF TGTGCCAGCAGTGAGAGCGGCGGCTCCTACAATGAGCAGTTCTTC
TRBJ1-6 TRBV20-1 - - CSSTEGNSPLHF TGCAGTTCGACAGAGGGAAATTCACCCCTCCACTTT
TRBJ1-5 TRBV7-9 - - CASSFGVGIDSNQPQHF TGTGCCAGCAGCTTCGGAGTGGGCATCGACTCGAATCAGCCCCAGCATTTT
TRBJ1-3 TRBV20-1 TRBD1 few CSATNRQGFLDTIYF TGCAGTGCCACGAACCGACAGGGTTTCTTGGACACCATATATTTT
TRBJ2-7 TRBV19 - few CASSIDSQNYSHNYEQYF TGTGCCAGTAGTATAGATTCCCAGAATTACAGCCATAACTACGAGCAGTACTTC
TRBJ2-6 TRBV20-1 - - CSAREGGSGANVLTF TGCAGTGCTAGAGAAGGGGGATCTGGGGCCAACGTCCTGACTTTC
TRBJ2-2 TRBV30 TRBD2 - CAWSDRLAGDTGELFF TGTGCCTGGAGTGATCGACTAGCGGGAGATACCGGGGAGCTGTTTTTT
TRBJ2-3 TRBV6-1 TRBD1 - CASSVGTATDTQYF TGTGCCAGCAGTGTTGGGACAGCCACAGATACGCAGTATTTT
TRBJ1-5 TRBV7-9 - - CASSFSQDLNQPQHF TGTGCCAGCAGCTTTAGTCAGGATCTCAATCAGCCCCAGCATTTT
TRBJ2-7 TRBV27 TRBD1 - CASSSRRGWTYEQYF TGTGCCAGCAGTTCTCGCAGGGGGTGGACCTACGAGCAGTACTTC
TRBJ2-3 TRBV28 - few CASSLRTDTQYF TGTGCCAGCAGTTTGCGAACAGATACGCAGTATTTT
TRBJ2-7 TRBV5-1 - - CASSLGTAGGEQYF TGCGCCAGCAGCTTAGGGACTGCGGGTGGGGAGCAGTACTTC
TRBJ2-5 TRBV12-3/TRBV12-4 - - CASSSGLGETQYF TGTGCCAGCAGTTCGGGGCTGGGGGAGACCCAGTACTTC